This section outlines one T cell receptor beta chain sequence together with its context. Its antigen is still unknown. Base quality data are lacking; no much larger clone is found one base away. Clipping removes 4 bases from V and 4 bases from J, with 13 as the unmatched junction base count. CDR1 and CDR2 are read off the germline V gene as SGDLS and YYNGEE. Taken from cysteine to phenylalanine, the CDR3 has 16 residues. Here the CDR3 DNA is all that survives: 48 bases in frame from base 1. The library was generated by the immunoSEQ multiplex PCR assay. For the multiplex PCR, a mixture combining 60 forward primers for TCR Vbeta segments and 13 reverse primers for TCR Jbeta segments was used. The CDR3 region of rearranged TCR beta genes was amplified from genomic DNA by a multiplex PCR assay. The Illumina HiSeq System was used to sequence the amplified TCR beta libraries as 87-base-pair reads. The original pipeline was this. Across the 666 repertoires, a later analysis counted 80 million or so unique TCR beta chains, about 10 million of which were shared by at least two donors. Raw reads were error-corrected and collapsed into unique sequences with a nearest-neighbor algorithm that merged closely related sequences to remove PCR and sequencing errors. CDR3 sequences were aligned to IMGT reference sequences to assign V, D and J gene segments. For a sequence to be retained, a match of at least six nucleotides to both a V gene segment and a J gene segment was required. A rearrangement was called productive if the CDR3 had no stop codons and remained in frame with V and J, and every other rearrangement was called non-productive. Following IMGT convention, CDR3 was defined as the stretch from the second conserved V-encoded cysteine up to the conserved J-encoded phenylalanine. The earlier analysis of some 600 of the donors excluded sequences that lacked an unambiguous match to a single V gene segment. In an earlier analysis of 587 of the donors, a V segment was called functional when productive rearrangements were above 56.7%, and segregating when the standard deviation between donors exceeded 5%. To diagnose cytomegalovirus status from the catalog of TCR beta chain sequences, a statistical classification framework was built. In a later analysis, V and J genes were assigned by comparing TCR nucleotide sequences against IMGT/GENE-DB human TR gene sequences. A later analysis assigned CDR3 sequences and most-parsimonious VDJ recombination scenarios with the TCRdist pipeline. In a later analysis, each TCR beta chain was defined by its CDR3 amino acid sequence together with its V-gene family, and reads without a unique V-gene family were excluded. A later analysis removed 592 highly shared, low-generation-probability nucleotide sequences to deal with suspected cross-contamination and a sequencing artifact. For each public chain, a later analysis derived a clonal expansion index from normalized ranks of inferred template counts within each repertoire. A later analysis computed generation probabilities with a VDJ recombination model fitted to out-of-frame rearrangements, and checked the results against IGoR. In a later analysis, hypergeometric tests were used to score TCR-TCR, TCR-HLA and TCR-CMV co-occurrence, with a repertoire-size bias correction applied to TCR pairs. A later analysis estimated false discovery rates by permuting HLA or CMV assignments 20 times. In a later analysis, co-occurring TCRs were grouped using DBSCAN, with TCRdist sequence similarity added in when clustering inside HLA-allele-positive subsets. Repertoires with fewer than 30,000 or more than 120,000 public chains, plus five repertoires with anomalous nucleotide sharing, were excluded from co-occurrence clustering. The clones in this table, taken by TCRdb from immuneACCESS, are in-frame only. Not every clone is retained; where verified, under half of the shortfall comes from an unresolved V gene, and the cause of the rest is unknown. That table supplies the V and J calls and clone size; D and trimming were determined from the DNA. The sample includes 150,000 to 200,000 clones, with around 68% observed a single time. The top ten hold roughly 1.4% of the sample.

This entry is derived from a study of cytomegalovirus exposure and HLA in healthy donors (dated by TCRdb to the late 2010s). In the study overall: An earlier analysis of approximately 640 of the donors reported approximately 290 Gb of sequence data and roughly 110 million unique TCR beta sequences from 150 million to 200 million T cells. Approximately 310 gigabases of sequencing data and roughly 80 million unique TCR sequences made up an early release that covered nearly 650 HLA-typed donors. The genetic ancestry cluster associated with self-reported Caucasian donors included 81% of the roughly 390 genotyped donors. The aim of the study was to test whether cataloging public T cell receptors could identify signatures of past pathogen exposure. Using immunosequencing, the study profiled T cell repertoires from around 680 subjects and related those repertoires to cytomegalovirus serostatus. Along with the roughly 700-subject first cohort, a separate validation cohort of more than 90 different subjects was used. To predict cytomegalovirus infection status, the study brought together high-throughput TCR immunosequencing, statistical association of individual TCRs with disease status, and machine learning. A later analysis re-examined previously published TCR beta repertoires from hundreds of donors and added high-resolution HLA genotyping to investigate patterns of TCR occurrence. Rather than drawing on any new phenotypic data, the later analysis identified candidate immune exposures from TCR beta sequences and the way those sequences occurred across donors. To decide whether each TCR beta V gene segment behaved as functional or pseudogenic, an earlier analysis of some 580 of the donors relied on high-throughput TCR beta sequencing. Donor age, sex, ethnicity and CMV serostatus were compiled together with the repertoire data. A later genetic analysis used genome-wide SNP genotypes for about 60% of the roughly 670 donors, treating that subset as a discovery cohort. Every repertoire in the discovery cohort had been generated on one and the same sequencing platform. HLA typing included class I and class II loci at four-digit resolution. The number of typed donors differed by locus: 629-630 for A, B, C, DRB1 and DQB1; 522 for DQA1; some 610 for DPA1; and some 450 for DPB1. Because of strong linkage in the cohort, roughly five DR-DQ haplotypes were treated as single units for association and clustering. Among 398 genotyped donors of the cohort, an average of roughly 240,000 unique TCR beta nucleotide sequences were sequenced per donor, 15% to 20% of them non-productive.

In total, roughly 710 healthy bone marrow donors made up the cohort. All cohort members were sampled while nominally healthy, although unrecorded immune exposures were likely present. The donor was CMV seronegative and was included in the group of several hundred seronegative cohort members. A peripheral blood sample was collected from each donor, and TCR beta sequencing was performed on peripheral blood mononuclear cells. Genomic DNA was extracted from the blood cell samples with the Qiagen DNeasy Blood Extraction Kit. The investigation overall reported the following: A further reported finding was that TCR beta sequences accurately predicted the HLA-A and HLA-B alleles for most subjects in the first cohort. It was suggested by the authors that the approach could potentially be generalized to other disease states and immunological phenotypes. When HLA alleles, especially DR and DQ, strongly co-occurred, attributing TCR associations to individual alleles was difficult. Because HLA typing was unavailable for some donors at each locus, only the typed subset was used in association tests. In a later analysis, most CMV-associated TCR beta chains were found to appear HLA-restricted, with HLA associations seemingly driven largely by CMV exposure. Presence/absence analyses assumed roughly uniform sequencing depth across donors, an assumption that may not hold. Linkage disequilibrium might explain the correlated functional status among segregating V segments, but an unknown experimental factor could not be excluded. Because the 87-base-pair reads could not distinguish some IMGT-functional V segments, including TRBV6-2 and TRBV6-3, those segments were excluded. A later analysis found that HLA-associated TCR beta chains were more clonally expanded and had lower generation probabilities than equally common non-associated chains. Immune exposure information for the cohort was limited to CMV serostatus. The sequencing pipeline was judged likely to have produced a cluster of highly shared sequence variants as a technical artifact. The study gave a list of under 200 TCR beta chains associated with cytomegalovirus. In a later analysis, the rate of TCR association differed among HLA loci, with DRB1 alleles having the most associated TCRs and HLA-C alleles having the fewest. Compared with the roughly 600-donor mean, donors in an Asian-associated ancestry cluster had fewer N-insertions in productive TCRs, according to a later genetic analysis. Cytomegalovirus status was reported to be diagnosed by the classifier with high specificity and sensitivity in both the original and validation cohorts. In vitro tests confirmed that three of the cytomegalovirus-associated TCR beta chains recognize cytomegalovirus antigens. The earlier analysis of 587 of the donors excluded seventeen rarely observed V segments, including chromosome 9 orphons, because counts were too low. In an earlier analysis of some 640 of the donors, most TCR beta V segments were observed in productive rearrangements about 90% or about 30% of the time, broadly matching IMGT annotations. V-gene and J-gene trimming of TCR beta chains was associated with a missense DCLRE1C variant in a later genetic analysis, and the association was replicated in an independent cohort. The cohort was sequenced for TCR beta chains only, and without alpha or paired-chain data the features that could be detected were limited. A later analysis associated approximately 17,000 TCR beta sequences with specific HLA alleles at a false discovery rate of 0.05. Across donors, most TCR sequences were observed very rarely, whereas some public TCRs were present in many individuals. In a later analysis, several top co-occurrence clusters were reported to appear linked to parvovirus B19, influenza, CMV and Epstein-Barr virus.

This receptor was taken from a man aged 45 to 65 in good health and CMV-seronegative. The V gene is TRBV9 and the J gene is TRBJ2-7; the central 8 bases match TRBD2. Sequencing used PBMCs. The nucleotide sequence reads as follows: TGTGCCAGCAGCCCACTTGTAGCGGGAACACCGTACGAGCAGTACTTC. This sequence encodes CASSPLVAGTPYEQYF. Full variable domain (CDR3 extended with the reference TRBV9 and TRBJ2-7 proteins): DSGVTQTPKHLITATGQRVTLRCSPRSGDLSVYWYQQSLDQGLQFLIQYYNGEERAKGNILERFSAQQFPDLHSELNLSSLELGDSALYFCASSPLVAGTPYEQYFGPGTRLTVT.